These 15 T cell receptor beta chains were sequenced from one sample in a study of neurological immune-mediated disorders. Time point reported: longitudinal time-point 3. A single record per CDR3 protein comes from TCRdb applying MiXCR to the 5' RACE reads. Among 93,000 or so distinct CDR3 sequences listed, approximately 10% were seen once. The sequenced sample was PBMCs. These receptors all come from a female donor with HTLV-1-associated myelopathy (HAM/TSP).

This clonotype was counted many times. This rearrangement joins TRBV4-1 to TRBJ2-6; D might be TRBD1 (5 bases). This CDR3 contains 18 residues. The germline gives CDR1 MGHRA, CDR2 YSYEKL. Deletions cut 1 base from V and 0 bases from J, with 13 bases between. CDR3 region: CASSQGGQGSSGANVLTF. CDR3 sequence (DNA): TGCGCCAGCAGCCAAGGTGGGCAGGGTAGCTCTGGGGCCAACGTCCTGACTTTC.

This clonotype has at least ten counts. The rearrangement uses TRBV28 and TRBJ2-3, with a possible D match to TRBD2 (7 bases). With 7 bases removed from V and 13 bases from J, the gap between germline ends came to 15 bases. This CDR3 is built from 11 residues. The germline V gene encodes CDR1 MDHEN and CDR2 SYDVKM. DNA for the CDR3: TGTGCCAGCAACGAGGGGGGGCCTAAGTATTTT. Translating gives CASNEGGPKYF.

Ten or more counts support this clonotype. V is TRBV28 and J is TRBJ2-7; 10 bases match TRBD2. Germline CDR1 and CDR2: MDHEN and SYDVKM. V trimming: 6 bases; J trimming: 9 bases; junction bases outside the gene matches: 11. CDR3 length: 14 residues. The CDR3 reads CASSGTSEYRAQYF. CDR3 nucleotides: TGTGCCAGCAGCGGGACTAGCGAGTACCGGGCGCAGTACTTC.

Many counts were recorded for this clonotype. The V gene is TRBV3-1, the J gene TRBJ2-5; 13 bases are a match to TRBD2. Unmatched junction bases numbered 4, after V lost 2 bases and J lost 4 bases. This CDR3 spans 16 amino acids. Germline values: CDR1 LGHDT, CDR2 YNNKEL (reference sequence). CDR3 nucleotides: TGTGCCAGCAGCCAACGGACTAGCGGGGGAAGAGAGACCCAGTACTTC. Its translation: CASSQRTSGGRETQYF.

This clonotype was observed at least ten times. The chain is built from TRBV20-1 and TRBJ2-4; D not resolved. The CDR3 is 13 amino acids. Germline values: CDR1 DFQATT, CDR2 SNEGSKA (reference sequence). V gave up 1 base and J gave up 7 bases, with 11 bases separating them. CDR3 loop: CSARGRISNIQYF. CDR3 nucleotides: TGCAGTGCTAGAGGAAGGATTAGTAACATTCAGTACTTC.

The rearrangement uses TRBV6-6 and TRBJ1-1; D is perhaps TRBD1 (5 bases). The CDR3 contains 17 residues. Germline V gene lookup returns CDR1 MNHNY and CDR2 SVGAGI (reference sequence). V gave up 0 bases and J gave up 0 bases, with 14 bases separating them. CDR3 region: CASSYSSRGDMNTEAFF. Written as DNA, the CDR3 is TGTGCCAGCAGTTACTCGTCAAGGGGTGACATGAACACTGAAGCTTTCTTT.

This clonotype was recorded a few times. The chain combines TRBV20-1 with TRBJ2-3, with TRBD2 matching 9 bases. Germline trimming cut 0 bases from V and 3 bases from J; bases unmatched to any gene: 13. CDR1 and CDR2 (germline): DFQATT, SNEGSKA (reference sequence). The CDR3 consists of 18 residues. DNA for the CDR3: TGCAGTGCTAGAGATCCCAGAGGGGCGGGGGGGCAAACAGATACGCAGTATTTT. Residues: CSARDPRGAGGQTDTQYF.

This clonotype was observed many times. V gene TRBV20-1 combines with J gene TRBJ2-1, with 10 bases lining up with TRBD1. Germline CDR1 and CDR2: DFQATT and SNEGSKA (reference sequence). Trimming removed 1 base from V and 7 bases from J; junction bases left unmatched: 7. There are 15 residues in the CDR3. The CDR3 coding sequence is TGCAGTGCTAGAGTGATAGGACAGGGGGAAAATGAGCAGTTCTTC. It encodes CSARVIGQGENEQFF.

This clonotype has ten or more counts. The chain combines TRBV20-1 with TRBJ2-7, with 7 bases aligning to TRBD2. V lost 5 bases, J lost 3 bases, and 10 bases stayed unmatched. The CDR3 is 14 residues long. The germline gives CDR1 DFQATT, CDR2 SNEGSKA (reference sequence). In DNA form, the CDR3 reads TGCAGTGCTGGGGGAGGCGGGGACTACTACGAGCAGTACTTC. It codes for CSAGGGGDYYEQYF.

This clonotype is labeled medium-sized. The genes are TRBV5-1 and TRBJ1-5, with D maybe TRBD1 (5 bases). There are 15 residues in the CDR3. The germline V gene encodes CDR1 SGHRS and CDR2 YFSETQ. The germline V and J ends were trimmed by 1 base and 0 bases, with 8 bases remaining between them. DNA of the CDR3: TGCGCCAGCAGCTTGCTAGGGGATAGCAATCAGCCCCAGCATTTT. Encoded protein: CASSLLGDSNQPQHF.

This clonotype has ten or more counts. This rearrangement joins TRBV7-9 to TRBJ1-2; maybe TRBD1 (6 bases). The CDR3 is made up of 15 amino acids. Germline V gene lookup returns CDR1 SEHNR and CDR2 FQNEAQ (reference sequence). Trimming left V 1 base short and J 4 bases short, with 13 bases between. In DNA form, the CDR3 reads TGTGCCAGCAGCTTAGGCAAACAGGGTAGCTATGGCTACACCTTC. Its translation: CASSLGKQGSYGYTF.

As for this clonotype: Being one base from a much bigger clone, this may be a read error. V gene TRBV20-1 combines with J gene TRBJ1-4; D might be TRBD1 (6 bases). Trimming left V 5 bases short and J 7 bases short, with 17 bases between. Per the germline V gene, CDR1 is DFQATT and CDR2 is SNEGSKA (reference sequence). This CDR3 has 14 residues. The CDR3 here is CSADNTGKGEKLFF. CDR3 nucleotides: TGCAGTGCTGATAATACAGGGAAAGGTGAAAAACTGTTTTTT.

In this sample, this clonotype turned up many times. The chain is built from TRBV5-1 and TRBJ2-3; 8 nucleotides match TRBD2. V was clipped by 4 bases and J by 1 base; unmatched bases: 5. CDR1 is SGHRS, CDR2 YFSETQ, per germline. The CDR3 contains 15 residues. The CDR3 DNA sequence: TGCGCCAGCAGCACAGGACTAGCCGGCACAGATACGCAGTATTTT. It translates to CASSTGLAGTDTQYF.

This clonotype was recorded many times. The rearrangement joins TRBV7-9 to TRBJ1-5; D may be TRBD1 (5 bases). The CDR3 sequence is 14 residues long. Per germline, CDR1 SEHNR and CDR2 FQNEAQ (reference sequence). Trimming removed 5 bases at V and 3 bases at J, with 11 bases between. The CDR3 coding sequence is TGTGCCAGCAGCCTAGATGGGACCAATCAGCCCCAGCATTTT. Its protein product is CASSLDGTNQPQHF.

This clonotype was found many times. The CDR3 spells CASSPLRGGTDTQYF. The CDR3 DNA sequence: TGTGCCAGCAGTCCCTTAAGGGGGGGCACAGATACGCAGTATTTT. This rearrangement joins TRBV6-5 to TRBJ2-3; D tentatively reads TRBD1 or TRBD2 (6 bases each). CDR3 length: 15 residues. From germline, CDR1 is MNHEY and CDR2 SVGAGI. Trimming left V 5 bases short and J 1 base short, with 13 bases between.